This TCR beta chain is from a study of T cell repertoires in aging, cancer and after chemotherapy. Whole-study context: The whole study produced a dataset of around 8.4 million TCR reads. Points from the study as a whole: In healthy donors, age-related TCR diversity loss mainly reflected lost richness. Compared with age-matched healthy donors, untreated hematological or solid cancer patients showed higher blood TCR clonality. In each cancer cohort, median generation probability increased across chemotherapy, suggesting thymic output rebounded.

TCR beta rearrangements were amplified from peripheral blood genomic DNA. With regard to this clonotype: Its antigen is unknown.

The V segment lost 2 bases and the J segment 2 bases; nucleotides outside the gene matches: 7. Germline CDR1 is SGHTS and CDR2 is YDEGEE. The CDR3 is made up of 17 amino acids. TRB rearrangements spanning V, D and J were amplified using mixed TRB-A/B primers. TCRdb analysed the multiplex PCR reads with MiXCR anew, one entry per CDR3 protein. The repertoire holds under 7,500 distinct CDR3 sequences, with 40% as singletons. The chain combines TRBV5-8 with TRBJ2-1, with 10 bases identical to TRBD2. The TCR sequence derives from a human donor in good health. Specimen: blood. The CDR3 DNA sequence: TGTGCCAGCAGCTTCGATATACTAGCGGGGACCTACAATGAGCAGTTCTTC. As protein: CASSFDILAGTYNEQFF.